This T cell receptor beta chain was profiled in a study of OX40 agonist ivuxolimab in advanced cancers. Study background: Partial responses occurred in three patients (one hepatocellular carcinoma, two cutaneous melanoma).

Profiling relied on immunoSEQ multiplex PCR, and the TCRdb table lists in-frame clones only, not all of them. The sample carries roughly 11,000 clones, roughly 70% recorded once. Study outcomes and limitations: The CD4+ and CD8+ T cells in the blood had expanded clonally by week 6 at 0.1 to 3.0 mg/kg. In CD8+ T cells, expanded clones were on average more numerous than in CD4+.

Details on this clone: Its cognate antigen is unknown.

The germline V gene encodes CDR1 SNHLY and CDR2 FYNNEI. This CDR3 is 14 amino acids long. Between the trimmed V and J ends, which lost 4 bases and 5 bases, there was a span of 14 bases. The chain is built from TRBV2 and TRBJ1-2; D possibly corresponds to TRBD1 (5 bases). The TCR comes from an adult with an advanced solid tumor such as melanoma, head and neck, liver or kidney cancer. Specimen: CD4+ or CD8+ T cells sorted from blood, collected in a trial of the OX40 agonist ivuxolimab. The CDR3 nucleotides are TGTGCCAGCAGTGGGAGAGGAGGGGTATATGGCTACACCTTC. Translating it yields CASSGRGGVYGYTF.